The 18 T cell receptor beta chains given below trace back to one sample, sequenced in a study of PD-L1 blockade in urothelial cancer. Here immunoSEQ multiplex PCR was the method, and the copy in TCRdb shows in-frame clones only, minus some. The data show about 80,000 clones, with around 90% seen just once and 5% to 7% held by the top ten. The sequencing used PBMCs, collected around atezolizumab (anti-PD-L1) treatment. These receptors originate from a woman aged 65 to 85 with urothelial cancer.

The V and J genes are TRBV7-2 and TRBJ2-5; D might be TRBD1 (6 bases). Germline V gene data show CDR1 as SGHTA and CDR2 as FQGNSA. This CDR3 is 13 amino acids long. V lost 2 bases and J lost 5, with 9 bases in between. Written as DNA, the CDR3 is TGTGCCAGCAGCTTACAAAGGGGGGAGACCCAGTACTTC. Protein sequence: CASSLQRGETQYF.

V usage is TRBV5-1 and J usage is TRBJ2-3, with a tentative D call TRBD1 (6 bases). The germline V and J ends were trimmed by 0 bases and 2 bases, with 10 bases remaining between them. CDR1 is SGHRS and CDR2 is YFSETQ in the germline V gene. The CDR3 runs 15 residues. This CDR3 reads CASSLGQDPTDTQYF. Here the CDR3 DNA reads TGCGCCAGCAGCTTGGGACAGGACCCCACAGATACGCAGTATTTT.

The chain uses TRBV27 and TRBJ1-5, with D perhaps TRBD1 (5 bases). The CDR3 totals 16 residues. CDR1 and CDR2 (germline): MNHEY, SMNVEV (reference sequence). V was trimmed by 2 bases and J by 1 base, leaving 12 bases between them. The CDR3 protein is CASSLNIWGSNQPQHF. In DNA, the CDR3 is TGTGCCAGCAGTTTAAATATTTGGGGCAGCAATCAGCCCCAGCATTTT.

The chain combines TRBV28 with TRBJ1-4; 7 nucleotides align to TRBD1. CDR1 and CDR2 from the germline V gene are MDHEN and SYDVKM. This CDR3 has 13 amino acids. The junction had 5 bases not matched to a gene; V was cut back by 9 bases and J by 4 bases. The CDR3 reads CASKDRLNEKLFF. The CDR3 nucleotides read TGTGCCAGTAAGGACAGGCTTAATGAAAAACTGTTTTTT.

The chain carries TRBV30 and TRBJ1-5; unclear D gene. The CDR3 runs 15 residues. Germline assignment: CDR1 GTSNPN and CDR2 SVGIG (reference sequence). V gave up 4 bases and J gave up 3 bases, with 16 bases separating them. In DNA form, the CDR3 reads TGTGCCTGGATGGGCGGACGGACTTCCAATCAGCCCCAGCATTTT. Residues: CAWMGGRTSNQPQHF.

As DNA, the CDR3 is TGCGCCAGTAGGAGGACTAGCGGGAGCTGGGATGAGCAGTTCTTC. Residues: CASRRTSGSWDEQFF. The chain combines TRBV5-1 with TRBJ2-1; 13 bases are shared with TRBD2. Losses at the gene ends were 8 bases for V and 8 bases for J; bases not matched to a gene: 10. There are 15 residues in the CDR3. CDR1 is SGHRS, CDR2 YFSETQ, per germline.

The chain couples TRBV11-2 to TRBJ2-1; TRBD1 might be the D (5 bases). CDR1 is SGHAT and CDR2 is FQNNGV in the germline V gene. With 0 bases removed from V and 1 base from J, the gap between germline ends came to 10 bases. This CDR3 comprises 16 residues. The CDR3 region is CASSLDVTGSYNEQFF. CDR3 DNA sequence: TGTGCCAGCAGCTTAGATGTTACAGGATCCTACAATGAGCAGTTCTTC.

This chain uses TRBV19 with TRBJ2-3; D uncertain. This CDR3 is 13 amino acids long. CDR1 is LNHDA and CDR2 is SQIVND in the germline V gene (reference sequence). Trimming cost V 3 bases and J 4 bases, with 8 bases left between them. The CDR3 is CASSMRNPDTQYF. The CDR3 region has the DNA TGTGCCAGTAGTATGAGGAACCCAGATACGCAGTATTTT.

The CDR3 spells CASSLAGTGFNEQYF. The CDR3 nucleotides read TGTGCCAGCAGTTTAGCGGGGACAGGGTTCAACGAGCAGTACTTC. The chain carries TRBV27 and TRBJ2-7; 9 nucleotides line up with TRBD1. J was trimmed by 5 bases and V by 2 bases; bases with no gene match: 7. Germline V gene lookup returns CDR1 MNHEY and CDR2 SMNVEV (reference sequence). The CDR3 has 15 residues.

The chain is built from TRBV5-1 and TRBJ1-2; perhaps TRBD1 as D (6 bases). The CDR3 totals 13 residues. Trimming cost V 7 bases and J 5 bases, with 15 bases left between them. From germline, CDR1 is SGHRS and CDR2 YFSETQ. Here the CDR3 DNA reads TGCGCCAGCGCCGAGGACAGCTTTTATGGCTACACCTTC. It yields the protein CASAEDSFYGYTF.

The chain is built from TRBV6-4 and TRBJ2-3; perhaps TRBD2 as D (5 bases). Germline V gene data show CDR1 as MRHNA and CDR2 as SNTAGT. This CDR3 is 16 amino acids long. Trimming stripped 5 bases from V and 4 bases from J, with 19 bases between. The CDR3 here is CASSNVRVTGPDTQYF. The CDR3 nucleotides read TGTGCCAGCAGTAATGTGAGGGTCACTGGCCCAGATACGCAGTATTTT.

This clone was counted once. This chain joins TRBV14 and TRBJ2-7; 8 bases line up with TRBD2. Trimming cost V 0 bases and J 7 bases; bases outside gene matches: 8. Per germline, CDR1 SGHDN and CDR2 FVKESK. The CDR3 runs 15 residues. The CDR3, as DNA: TGTGCCAGCAGCCAAGATAGGGTGGAGCGGGGGGAGCAGTACTTC. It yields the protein CASSQDRVERGEQYF. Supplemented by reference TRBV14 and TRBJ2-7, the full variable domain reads EAGVTQFPSHSVIEKGQTVTLRCDPISGHDNLYWYRRVMGKEIKFLLHFVKESKQDESGMPNNRFLAERTGGTYSTLKVQPAELEDSGVYFCASSQDRVERGEQYFGPGTRLTVT.

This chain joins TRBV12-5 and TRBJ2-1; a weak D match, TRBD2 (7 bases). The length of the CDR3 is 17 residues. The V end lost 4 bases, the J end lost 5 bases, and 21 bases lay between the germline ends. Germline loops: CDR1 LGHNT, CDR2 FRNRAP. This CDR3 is CASGSSLGAGAHNEQFF. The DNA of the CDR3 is TGTGCTAGTGGTTCGTCGCTCGGGGCGGGGGCCCACAATGAGCAGTTCTTC.

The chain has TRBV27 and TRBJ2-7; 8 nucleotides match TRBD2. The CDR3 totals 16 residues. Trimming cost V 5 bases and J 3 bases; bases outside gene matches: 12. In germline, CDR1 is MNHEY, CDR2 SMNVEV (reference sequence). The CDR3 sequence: CASSGLSLGLGYEQYF. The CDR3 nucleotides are TGTGCCAGCAGTGGTCTCTCTTTGGGACTAGGCTACGAGCAGTACTTC.

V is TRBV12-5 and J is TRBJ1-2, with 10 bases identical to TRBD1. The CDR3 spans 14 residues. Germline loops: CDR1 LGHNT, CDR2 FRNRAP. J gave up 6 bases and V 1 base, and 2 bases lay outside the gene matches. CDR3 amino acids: CASGLGDRGDGYTF. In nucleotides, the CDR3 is TGTGCTAGTGGTTTGGGGGACAGGGGTGATGGCTACACCTTC.

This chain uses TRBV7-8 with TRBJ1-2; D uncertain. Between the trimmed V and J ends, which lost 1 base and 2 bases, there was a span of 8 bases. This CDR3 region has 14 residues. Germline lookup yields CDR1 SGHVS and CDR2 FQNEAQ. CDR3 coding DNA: TGTGCCAGCAGCTTAGAGTCAGGAAACTATGGCTACACCTTC. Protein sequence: CASSLESGNYGYTF. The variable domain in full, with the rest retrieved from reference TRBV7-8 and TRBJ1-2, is GAGVSQSPRYKVAKRGQDVALRCDPISGHVSLFWYQQALGQGPEFLTYFQNEAQLDKSGLPSDRFFAERPEGSVSTLKIQRTQQEDSAVYLCASSLESGNYGYTFGSGTRLTVV.

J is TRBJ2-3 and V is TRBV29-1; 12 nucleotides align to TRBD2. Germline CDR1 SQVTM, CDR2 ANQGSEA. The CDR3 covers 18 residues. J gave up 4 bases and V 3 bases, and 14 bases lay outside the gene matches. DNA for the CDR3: TGCAGCGTTGACTTCTTGGCTAGCGGGGGGGCCAGCTCAGATACGCAGTATTTT. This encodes CSVDFLASGGASSDTQYF.

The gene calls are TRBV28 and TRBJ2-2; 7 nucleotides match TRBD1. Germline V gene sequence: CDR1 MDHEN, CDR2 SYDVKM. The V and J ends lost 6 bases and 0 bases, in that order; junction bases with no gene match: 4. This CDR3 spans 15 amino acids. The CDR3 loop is CASRQGGANTGELFF. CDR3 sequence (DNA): TGTGCCAGCAGACAAGGGGGCGCGAACACCGGGGAGCTGTTTTTT.